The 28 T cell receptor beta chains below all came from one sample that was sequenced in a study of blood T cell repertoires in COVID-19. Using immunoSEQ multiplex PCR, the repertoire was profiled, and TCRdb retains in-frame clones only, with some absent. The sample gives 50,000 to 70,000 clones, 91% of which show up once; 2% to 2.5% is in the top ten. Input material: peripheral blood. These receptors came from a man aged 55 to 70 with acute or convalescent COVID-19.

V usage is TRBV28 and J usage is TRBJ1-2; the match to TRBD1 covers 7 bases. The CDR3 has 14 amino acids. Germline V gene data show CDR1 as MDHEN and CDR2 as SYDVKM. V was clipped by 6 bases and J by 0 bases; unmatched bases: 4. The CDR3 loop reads CASRGDSSNYGYTF. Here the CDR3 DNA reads TGTGCCAGCAGAGGGGACAGTTCTAACTATGGCTACACCTTC.

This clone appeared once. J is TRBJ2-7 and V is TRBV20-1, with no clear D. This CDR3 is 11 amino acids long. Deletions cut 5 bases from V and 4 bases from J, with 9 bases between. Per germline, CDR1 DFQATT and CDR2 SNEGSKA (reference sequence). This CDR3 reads CSALAKYEQYF. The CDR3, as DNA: TGCAGTGCTTTGGCCAAATACGAGCAGTACTTC.

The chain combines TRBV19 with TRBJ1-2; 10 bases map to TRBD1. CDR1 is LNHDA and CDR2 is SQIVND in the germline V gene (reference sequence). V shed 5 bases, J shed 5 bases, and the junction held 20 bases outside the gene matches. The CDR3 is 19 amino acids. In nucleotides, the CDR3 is TGTGCCAGTAGTCCCCCCTTATGGATCGTGGGGACAGGGGCTTATGGCTACACCTTC. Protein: CASSPPLWIVGTGAYGYTF.

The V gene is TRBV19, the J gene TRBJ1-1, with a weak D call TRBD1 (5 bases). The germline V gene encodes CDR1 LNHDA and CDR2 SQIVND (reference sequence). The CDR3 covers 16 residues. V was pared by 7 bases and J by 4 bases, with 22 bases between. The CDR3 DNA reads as TGTGCCAGTACCCCACGGGGACCCGGGGGGGTCACTGAAGCTTTCTTT. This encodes CASTPRGPGGVTEAFF.

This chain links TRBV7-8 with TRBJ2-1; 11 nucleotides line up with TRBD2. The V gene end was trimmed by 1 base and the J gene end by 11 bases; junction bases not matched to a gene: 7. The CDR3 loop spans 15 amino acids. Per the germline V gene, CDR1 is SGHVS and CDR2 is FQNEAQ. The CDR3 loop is CASSLVSSGRLQQFF. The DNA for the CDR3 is TGTGCCAGCAGCTTAGTATCTAGCGGGAGGTTGCAGCAGTTCTTC.

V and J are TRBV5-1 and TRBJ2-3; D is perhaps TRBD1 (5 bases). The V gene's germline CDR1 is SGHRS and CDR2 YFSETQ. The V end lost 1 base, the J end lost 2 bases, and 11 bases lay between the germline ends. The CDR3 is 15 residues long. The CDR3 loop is CASSLQGMDTDTQYF. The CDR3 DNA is TGCGCCAGCAGCTTGCAGGGTATGGACACAGATACGCAGTATTTT.

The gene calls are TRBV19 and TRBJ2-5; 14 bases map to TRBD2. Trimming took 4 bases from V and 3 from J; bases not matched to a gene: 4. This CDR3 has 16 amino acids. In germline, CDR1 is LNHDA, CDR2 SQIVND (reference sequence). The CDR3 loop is CASSTPGLAGEETQYF. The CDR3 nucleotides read TGTGCCAGTAGTACCCCGGGACTAGCGGGAGAAGAGACCCAGTACTTC.

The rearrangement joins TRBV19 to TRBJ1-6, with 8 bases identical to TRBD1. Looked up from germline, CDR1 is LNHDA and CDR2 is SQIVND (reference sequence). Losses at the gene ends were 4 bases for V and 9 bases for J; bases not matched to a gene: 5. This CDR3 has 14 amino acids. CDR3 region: CASSNQGASSPLHF. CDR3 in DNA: TGTGCCAGTAGTAACCAGGGGGCAAGTTCACCCCTCCACTTT.

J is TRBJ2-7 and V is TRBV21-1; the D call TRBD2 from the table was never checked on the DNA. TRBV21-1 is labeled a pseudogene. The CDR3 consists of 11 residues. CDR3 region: CASSSRYEQYF. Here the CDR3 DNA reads TGTGCCAGCAGCTCCCGCTACGAGCAGTACTTC.

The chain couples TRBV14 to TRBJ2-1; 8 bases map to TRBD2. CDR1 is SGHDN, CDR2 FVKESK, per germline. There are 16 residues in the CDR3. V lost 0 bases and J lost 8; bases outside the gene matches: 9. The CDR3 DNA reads TGTGCCAGCAGCCAAGATGTCGGGAGGGACCTCTATGAGCAGTTCTTC. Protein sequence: CASSQDVGRDLYEQFF.

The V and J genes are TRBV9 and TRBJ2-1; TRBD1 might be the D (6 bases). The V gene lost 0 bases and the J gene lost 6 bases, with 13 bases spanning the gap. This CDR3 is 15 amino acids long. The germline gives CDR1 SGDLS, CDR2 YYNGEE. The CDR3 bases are TGTGCCAGCAGCGTAGCTGGGGGCCTACCCAATGAGCAGTTCTTC. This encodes CASSVAGGLPNEQFF.

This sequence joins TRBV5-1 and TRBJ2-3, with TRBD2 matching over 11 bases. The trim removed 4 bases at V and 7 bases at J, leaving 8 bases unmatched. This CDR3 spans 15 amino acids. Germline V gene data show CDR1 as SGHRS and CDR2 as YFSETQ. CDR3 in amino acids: CASSVLAGGANTQYF. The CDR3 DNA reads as TGCGCCAGCAGCGTTCTAGCGGGAGGAGCAAATACGCAGTATTTT.

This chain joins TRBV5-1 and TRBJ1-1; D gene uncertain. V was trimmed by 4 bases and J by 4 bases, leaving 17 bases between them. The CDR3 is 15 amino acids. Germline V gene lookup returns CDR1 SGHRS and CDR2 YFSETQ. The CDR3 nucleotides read TGCGCCAGCAGCAAGGTGACAAACGAAGGCACTGAAGCTTTCTTT. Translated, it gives CASSKVTNEGTEAFF. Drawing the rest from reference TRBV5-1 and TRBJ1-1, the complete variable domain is KAGVTQTPRYLIKTRGQQVTLSCSPISGHRSVSWYQQTPGQGLQFLFEYFSETQRNKGNFPGRFSGRQFSNSRSEMNVSTLELGDSALYLCASSKVTNEGTEAFFGQGTRLTVV.

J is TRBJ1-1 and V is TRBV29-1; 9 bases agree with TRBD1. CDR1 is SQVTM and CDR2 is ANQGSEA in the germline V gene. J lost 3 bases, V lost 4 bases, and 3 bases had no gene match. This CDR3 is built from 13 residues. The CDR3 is CSVGGQGDTEAFF. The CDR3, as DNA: TGCAGCGTTGGGGGACAGGGTGACACTGAAGCTTTCTTT. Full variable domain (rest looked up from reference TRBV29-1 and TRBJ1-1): SAVISQKPSRDICQRGTSLTIQCQVDSQVTMMFWYRQQPGQSLTLIATANQGSEATYESGFVIDKFPISRPNLTFSTLTVSNMSPEDSSIYLCSVGGQGDTEAFFGQGTRLTVV.

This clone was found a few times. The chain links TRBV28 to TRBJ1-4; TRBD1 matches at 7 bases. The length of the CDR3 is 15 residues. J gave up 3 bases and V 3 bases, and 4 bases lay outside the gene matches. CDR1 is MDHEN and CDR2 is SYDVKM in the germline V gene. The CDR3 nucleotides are TGTGCCAGCAGTTTCAAGGGGGCAGCTAATGAAAAACTGTTTTTT. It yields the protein CASSFKGAANEKLFF. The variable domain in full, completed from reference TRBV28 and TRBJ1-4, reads DVKVTQSSRYLVKRTGEKVFLECVQDMDHENMFWYRQDPGLGLRLIYFSYDVKMKEKGDIPEGYSVSREKKERFSLILESASTNQTSMYLCASSFKGAANEKLFFGSGTQLSVL.

As DNA, the CDR3 is TGTGCCAGCACCACAAGGGGTACCCCTAATGAAAAACTGTTTTTT. Amino acids: CASTTRGTPNEKLFF. The chain carries TRBV11-3 and TRBJ1-4; possibly TRBD1 for D (5 bases). The germline V gene encodes CDR1 SGHNT and CDR2 YENEEA. Trimming shortened V by 7 bases and J by 3 bases, and 15 bases separated the two germline ends. The CDR3 sequence is 15 residues long.

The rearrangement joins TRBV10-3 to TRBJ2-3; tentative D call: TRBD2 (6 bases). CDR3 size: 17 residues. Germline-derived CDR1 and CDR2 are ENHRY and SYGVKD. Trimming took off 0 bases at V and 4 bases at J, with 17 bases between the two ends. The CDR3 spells CAISESEVGTVPDTQYF. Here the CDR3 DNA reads TGTGCCATCAGTGAGTCGGAGGTCGGGACTGTTCCAGATACGCAGTATTTT.

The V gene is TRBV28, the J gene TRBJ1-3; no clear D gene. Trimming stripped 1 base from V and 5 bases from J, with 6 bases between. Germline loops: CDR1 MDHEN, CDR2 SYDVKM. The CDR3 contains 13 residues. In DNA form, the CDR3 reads TGTGCCAGCAGTTTATCTGTAAGAAACACCATATATTTT. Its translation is CASSLSVRNTIYF.

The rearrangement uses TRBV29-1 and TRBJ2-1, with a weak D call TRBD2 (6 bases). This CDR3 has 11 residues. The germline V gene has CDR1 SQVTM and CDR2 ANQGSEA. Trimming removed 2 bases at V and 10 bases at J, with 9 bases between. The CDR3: CSVELAGEQFF. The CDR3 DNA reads TGCAGCGTTGAACTGGCGGGGGAGCAGTTCTTC.

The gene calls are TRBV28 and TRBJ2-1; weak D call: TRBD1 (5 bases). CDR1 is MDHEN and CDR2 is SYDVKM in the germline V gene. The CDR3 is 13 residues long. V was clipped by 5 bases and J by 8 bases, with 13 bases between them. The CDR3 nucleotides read TGTGCCAGCAGTCGCCAGGGAATTCATGAGCAGTTCTTC. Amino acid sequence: CASSRQGIHEQFF.

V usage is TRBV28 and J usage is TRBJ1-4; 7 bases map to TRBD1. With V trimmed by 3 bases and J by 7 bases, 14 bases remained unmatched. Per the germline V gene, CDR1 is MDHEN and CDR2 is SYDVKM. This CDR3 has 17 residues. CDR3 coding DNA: TGTGCCAGCAGTTTCGCGGGGCCAGGGGGAGACGGTGAAAAACTGTTTTTT. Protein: CASSFAGPGGDGEKLFF.

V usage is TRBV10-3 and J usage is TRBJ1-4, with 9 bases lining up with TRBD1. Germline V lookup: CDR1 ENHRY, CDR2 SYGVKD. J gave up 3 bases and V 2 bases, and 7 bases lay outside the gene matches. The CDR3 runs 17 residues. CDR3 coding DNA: TGTGCCATCAGTGAGCGTGCTCACAGGGGGCCTAATGAAAAACTGTTTTTT. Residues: CAISERAHRGPNEKLFF.

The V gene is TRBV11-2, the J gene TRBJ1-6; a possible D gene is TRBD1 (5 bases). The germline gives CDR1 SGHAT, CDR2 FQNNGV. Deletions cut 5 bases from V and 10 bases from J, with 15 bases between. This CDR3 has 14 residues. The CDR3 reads CASSMRTSPSPLHF. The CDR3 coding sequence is TGTGCCAGCAGCATGCGGACATCTCCCTCACCCCTCCACTTT.

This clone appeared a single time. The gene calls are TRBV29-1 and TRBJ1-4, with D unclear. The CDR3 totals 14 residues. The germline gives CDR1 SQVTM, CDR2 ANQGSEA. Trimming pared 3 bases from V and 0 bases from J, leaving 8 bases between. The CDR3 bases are TGCAGCGTTGAGGAAGGAGCAACTAATGAAAAACTGTTTTTT. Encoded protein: CSVEEGATNEKLFF.

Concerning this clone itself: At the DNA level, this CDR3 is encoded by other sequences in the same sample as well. The DNA of the CDR3 is TGCGCCAGCAGCTTGAATAGCGGGAGTTCTTACGAGCAGTACTTC. Translated, it gives CASSLNSGSSYEQYF. The chain has TRBV5-1 and TRBJ2-7, with 9 positions matching TRBD2. The CDR3 is made up of 15 amino acids. V lost 1 base and J lost 4; bases outside the gene matches: 6. Germline assignment: CDR1 SGHRS and CDR2 YFSETQ.

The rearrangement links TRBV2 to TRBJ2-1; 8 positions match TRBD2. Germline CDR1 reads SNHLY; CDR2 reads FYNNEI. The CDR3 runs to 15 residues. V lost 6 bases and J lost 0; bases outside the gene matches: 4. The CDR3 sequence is CASSPGTSSYNEQFF. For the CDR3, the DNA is TGTGCCAGCAGCCCAGGGACTAGCTCCTACAATGAGCAGTTCTTC.

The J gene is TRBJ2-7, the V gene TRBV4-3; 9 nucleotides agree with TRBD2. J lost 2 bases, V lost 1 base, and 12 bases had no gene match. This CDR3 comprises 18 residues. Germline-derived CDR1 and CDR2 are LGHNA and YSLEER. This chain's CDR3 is CASSQGWDSSGVAYEQYF. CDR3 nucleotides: TGCGCCAGCAGCCAAGGATGGGATTCTAGCGGGGTAGCCTACGAGCAGTACTTC.

CDR3 amino acids: CASSTTSGRSYEQYF. CDR3 DNA sequence: TGTGCCAGCAGTACCACTAGCGGGCGCTCCTACGAGCAGTACTTC. The chain carries TRBV28 and TRBJ2-7, with TRBD2 matching 9 bases. Germline V gene sequence: CDR1 MDHEN, CDR2 SYDVKM. The CDR3 covers 15 residues. The J segment lost 0 bases and the V segment lost 5 bases, leaving 5 bases of the junction unmatched.